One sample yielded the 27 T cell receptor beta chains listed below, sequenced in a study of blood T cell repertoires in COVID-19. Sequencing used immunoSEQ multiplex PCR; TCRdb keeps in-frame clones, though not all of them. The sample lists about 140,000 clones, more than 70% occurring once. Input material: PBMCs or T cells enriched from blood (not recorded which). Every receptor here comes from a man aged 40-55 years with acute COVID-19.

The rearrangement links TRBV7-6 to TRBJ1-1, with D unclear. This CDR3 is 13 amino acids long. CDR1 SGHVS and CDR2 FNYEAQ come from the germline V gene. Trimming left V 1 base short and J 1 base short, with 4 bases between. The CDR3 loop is CASSLDRNTEAFF. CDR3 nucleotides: TGTGCCAGCAGCTTAGATCGGAACACTGAAGCTTTCTTT.

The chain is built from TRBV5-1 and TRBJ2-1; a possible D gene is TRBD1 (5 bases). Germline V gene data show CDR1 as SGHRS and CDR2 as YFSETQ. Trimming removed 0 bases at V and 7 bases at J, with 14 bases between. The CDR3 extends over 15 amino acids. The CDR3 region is CASSLEGREDNEQFF. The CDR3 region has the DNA TGCGCCAGCAGCTTGGAAGGCAGGGAAGATAATGAGCAGTTCTTC. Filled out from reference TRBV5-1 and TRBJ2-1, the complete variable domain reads KAGVTQTPRYLIKTRGQQVTLSCSPISGHRSVSWYQQTPGQGLQFLFEYFSETQRNKGNFPGRFSGRQFSNSRSEMNVSTLELGDSALYLCASSLEGREDNEQFFGPGTRLTVL.

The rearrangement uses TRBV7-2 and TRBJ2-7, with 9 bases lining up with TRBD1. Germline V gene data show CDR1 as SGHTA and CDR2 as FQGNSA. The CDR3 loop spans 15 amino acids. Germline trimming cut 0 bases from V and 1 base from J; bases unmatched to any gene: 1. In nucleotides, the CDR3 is TGTGCCAGCAGCTTAGCAGGACAGGGGTCCTACGAGCAGTACTTC. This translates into CASSLAGQGSYEQYF.

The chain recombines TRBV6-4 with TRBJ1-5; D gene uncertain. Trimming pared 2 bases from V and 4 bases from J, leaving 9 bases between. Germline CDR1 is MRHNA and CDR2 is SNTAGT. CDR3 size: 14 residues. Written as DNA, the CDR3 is TGTGCCAGCAGTGACGGTGCCGGGAATCAGCCCCAGCATTTT. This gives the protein CASSDGAGNQPQHF.

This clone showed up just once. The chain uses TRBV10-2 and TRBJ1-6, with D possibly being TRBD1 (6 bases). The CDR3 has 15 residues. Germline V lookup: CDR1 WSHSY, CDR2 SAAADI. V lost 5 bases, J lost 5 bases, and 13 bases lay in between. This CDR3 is CASSYQDRNNSPLHF. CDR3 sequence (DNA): TGCGCCAGCAGTTATCAAGACAGGAATAATTCACCCCTCCACTTT.

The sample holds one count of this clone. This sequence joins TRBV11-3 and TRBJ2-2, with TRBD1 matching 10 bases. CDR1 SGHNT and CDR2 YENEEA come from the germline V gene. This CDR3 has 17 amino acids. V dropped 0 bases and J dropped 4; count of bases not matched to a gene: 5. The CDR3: CASSLDGGQGFTGELFF. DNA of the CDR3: TGTGCCAGCAGCTTAGATGGGGGACAGGGGTTCACCGGGGAGCTGTTTTTT. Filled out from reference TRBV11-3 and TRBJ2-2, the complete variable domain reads EAGVVQSPRYKIIEKKQPVAFWCNPISGHNTLYWYLQNLGQGPELLIRYENEEAVDDSQLPKDRFSAERLKGVDSTLKIQPAELGDSAVYLCASSLDGGQGFTGELFFGEGSRLTVL.

CDR3 bases: TGTGCCACCAGAGGACAGGGAGATCAGCCCCAGCATTTT. This codes for CATRGQGDQPQHF. The chain employs TRBV24-1 and TRBJ1-5; TRBD1 agrees at 8 bases. From germline, CDR1 is KGHDR and CDR2 SFDVKD. J was trimmed by 5 bases and V by 7 bases; bases with no gene match: 3. This CDR3 is built from 13 residues.

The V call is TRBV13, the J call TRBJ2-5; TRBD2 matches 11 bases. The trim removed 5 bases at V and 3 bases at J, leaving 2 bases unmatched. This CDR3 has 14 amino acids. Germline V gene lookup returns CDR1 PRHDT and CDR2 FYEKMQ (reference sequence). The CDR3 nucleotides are TGTGCCAGCAGCGAGGGACTAGCGGAAGAGACCCAGTACTTC. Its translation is CASSEGLAEETQYF. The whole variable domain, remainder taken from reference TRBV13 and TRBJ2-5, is AAGVIQSPRHLIKEKRETATLKCYPIPRHDTVYWYQQGPGQDPQFLISFYEKMQSDKGSIPDRFSAQQFSDYHSELNMSSLELGDSALYFCASSEGLAEETQYFGPGTRLLVL.

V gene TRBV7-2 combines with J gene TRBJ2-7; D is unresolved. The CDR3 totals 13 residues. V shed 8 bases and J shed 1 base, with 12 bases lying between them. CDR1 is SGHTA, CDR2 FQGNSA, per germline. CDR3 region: CASSKTLSYEQYF. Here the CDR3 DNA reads TGTGCCAGCTCCAAGACACTGTCCTACGAGCAGTACTTC.

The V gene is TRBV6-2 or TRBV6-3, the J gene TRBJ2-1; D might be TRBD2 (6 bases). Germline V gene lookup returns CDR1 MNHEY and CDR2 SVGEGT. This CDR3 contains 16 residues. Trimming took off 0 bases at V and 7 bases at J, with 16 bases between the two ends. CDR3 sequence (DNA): TGTGCCAGCAGTTACTCGATAGCGGAGGGGTTGAATGAGCAGTTCTTC. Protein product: CASSYSIAEGLNEQFF.

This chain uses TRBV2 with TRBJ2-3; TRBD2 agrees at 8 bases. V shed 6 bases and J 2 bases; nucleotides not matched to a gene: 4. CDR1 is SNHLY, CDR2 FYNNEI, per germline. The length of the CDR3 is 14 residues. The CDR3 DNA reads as TGTGCCAGCAGGGTAGCGGGGTTCACAGATACGCAGTATTTT. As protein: CASRVAGFTDTQYF.

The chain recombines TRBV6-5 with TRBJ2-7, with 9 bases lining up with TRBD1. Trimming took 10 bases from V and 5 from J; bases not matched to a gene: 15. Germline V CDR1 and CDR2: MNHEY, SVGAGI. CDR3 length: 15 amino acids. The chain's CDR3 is CANGQRTGEIHEQYF. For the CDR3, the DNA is TGTGCCAACGGACAGAGGACAGGGGAAATCCACGAGCAGTACTTC.

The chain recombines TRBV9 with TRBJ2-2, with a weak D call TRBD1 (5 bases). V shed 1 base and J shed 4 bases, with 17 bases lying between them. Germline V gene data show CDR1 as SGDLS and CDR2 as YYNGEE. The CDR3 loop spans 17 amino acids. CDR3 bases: TGTGCCAGCAGCGTACTCGCGGACCCAGGGCTCACCGGGGAGCTGTTTTTT. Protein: CASSVLADPGLTGELFF. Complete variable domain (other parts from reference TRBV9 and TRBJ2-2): DSGVTQTPKHLITATGQRVTLRCSPRSGDLSVYWYQQSLDQGLQFLIQYYNGEERAKGNILERFSAQQFPDLHSELNLSSLELGDSALYFCASSVLADPGLTGELFFGEGSRLTVL.

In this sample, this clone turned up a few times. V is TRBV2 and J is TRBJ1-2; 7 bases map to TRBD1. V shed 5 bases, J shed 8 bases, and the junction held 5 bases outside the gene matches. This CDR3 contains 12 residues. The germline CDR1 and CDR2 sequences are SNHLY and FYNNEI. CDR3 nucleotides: TGTGCCAGCAGTTCAGGGGGGTGGGGCTACACCTTC. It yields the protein CASSSGGWGYTF.

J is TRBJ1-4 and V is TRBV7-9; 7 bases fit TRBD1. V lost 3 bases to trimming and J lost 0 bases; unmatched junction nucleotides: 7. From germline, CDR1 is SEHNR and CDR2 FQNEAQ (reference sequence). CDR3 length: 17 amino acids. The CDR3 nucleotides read TGTGCCAGCAGCTTGCAGACAGGGCTCACAACTAATGAAAAACTGTTTTTT. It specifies CASSLQTGLTTNEKLFF.

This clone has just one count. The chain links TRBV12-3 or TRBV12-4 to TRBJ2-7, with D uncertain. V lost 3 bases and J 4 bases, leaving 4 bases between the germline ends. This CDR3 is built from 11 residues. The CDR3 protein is CASSFRYEQYF. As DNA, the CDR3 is TGTGCCAGCAGTTTCAGGTACGAGCAGTACTTC.

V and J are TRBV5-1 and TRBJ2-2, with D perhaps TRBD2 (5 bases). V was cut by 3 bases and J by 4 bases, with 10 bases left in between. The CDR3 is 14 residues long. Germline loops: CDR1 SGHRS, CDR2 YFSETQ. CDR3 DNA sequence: TGCGCCAGCAGCTCAGGAGGCACCACCGGGGAGCTGTTTTTT. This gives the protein CASSSGGTTGELFF.

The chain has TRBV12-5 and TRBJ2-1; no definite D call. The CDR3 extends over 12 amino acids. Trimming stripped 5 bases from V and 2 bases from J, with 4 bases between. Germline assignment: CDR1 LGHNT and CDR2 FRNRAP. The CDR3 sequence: CASGPAYNEQFF. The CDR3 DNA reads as TGTGCTAGTGGTCCAGCCTACAATGAGCAGTTCTTC.

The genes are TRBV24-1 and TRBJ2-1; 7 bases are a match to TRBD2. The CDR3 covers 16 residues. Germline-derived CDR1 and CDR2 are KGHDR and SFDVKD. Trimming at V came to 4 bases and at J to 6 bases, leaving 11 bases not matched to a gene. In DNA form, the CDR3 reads TGTGCCACCAGTGACCAAACCGCGTCTAGCGGCAATGAGCAGTTCTTC. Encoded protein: CATSDQTASSGNEQFF.

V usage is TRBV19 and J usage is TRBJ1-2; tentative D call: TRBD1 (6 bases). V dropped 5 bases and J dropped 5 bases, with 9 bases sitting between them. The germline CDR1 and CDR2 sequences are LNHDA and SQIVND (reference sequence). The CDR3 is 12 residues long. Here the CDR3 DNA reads TGTGCCAGTAGTCCTACAGGGTATGGCTACACCTTC. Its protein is CASSPTGYGYTF.

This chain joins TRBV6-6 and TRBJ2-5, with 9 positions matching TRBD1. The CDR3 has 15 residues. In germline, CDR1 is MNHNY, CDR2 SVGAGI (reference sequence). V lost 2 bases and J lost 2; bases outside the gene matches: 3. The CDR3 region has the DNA TGTGCCAGCAGTTACAGGGGACAGGGTCAAGAGACCCAGTACTTC. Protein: CASSYRGQGQETQYF.

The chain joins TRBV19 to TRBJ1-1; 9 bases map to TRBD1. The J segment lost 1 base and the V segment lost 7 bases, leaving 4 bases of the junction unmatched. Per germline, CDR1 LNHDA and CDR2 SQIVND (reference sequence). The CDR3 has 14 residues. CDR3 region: CASTNRGQNTEAFF. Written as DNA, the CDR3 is TGTGCCAGTACAAACAGGGGGCAGAACACTGAAGCTTTCTTT.

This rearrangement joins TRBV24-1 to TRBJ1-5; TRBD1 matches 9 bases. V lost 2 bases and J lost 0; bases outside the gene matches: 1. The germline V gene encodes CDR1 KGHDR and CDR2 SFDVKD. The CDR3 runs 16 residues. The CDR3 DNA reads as TGTGCCACCAGTGATTGGACAGGGGATAGCAATCAGCCCCAGCATTTT. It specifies CATSDWTGDSNQPQHF.

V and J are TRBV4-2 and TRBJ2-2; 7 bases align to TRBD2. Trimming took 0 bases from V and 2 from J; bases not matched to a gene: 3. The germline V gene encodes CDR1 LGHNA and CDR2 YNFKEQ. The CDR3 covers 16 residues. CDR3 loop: CASSQDAGVNTGELFF. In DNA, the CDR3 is TGTGCCAGCAGCCAAGATGCGGGAGTTAACACCGGGGAGCTGTTTTTT.

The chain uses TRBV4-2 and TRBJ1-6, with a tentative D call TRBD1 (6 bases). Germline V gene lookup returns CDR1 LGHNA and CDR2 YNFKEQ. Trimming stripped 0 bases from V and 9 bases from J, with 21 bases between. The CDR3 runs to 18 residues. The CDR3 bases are TGTGCCAGCAGCCAAGATCTTAGGGGGGGCGCGGTTCCTTCACCCCTCCACTTT. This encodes CASSQDLRGGAVPSPLHF.

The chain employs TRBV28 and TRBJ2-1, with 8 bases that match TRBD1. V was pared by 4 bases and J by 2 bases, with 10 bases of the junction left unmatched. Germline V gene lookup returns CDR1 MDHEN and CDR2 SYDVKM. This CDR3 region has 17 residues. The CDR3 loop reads CASSSIGQGGAYNEQFF. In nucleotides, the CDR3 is TGTGCCAGCAGTTCCATCGGACAGGGCGGCGCCTACAATGAGCAGTTCTTC. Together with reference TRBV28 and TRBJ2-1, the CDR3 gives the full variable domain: DVKVTQSSRYLVKRTGEKVFLECVQDMDHENMFWYRQDPGLGLRLIYFSYDVKMKEKGDIPEGYSVSREKKERFSLILESASTNQTSMYLCASSSIGQGGAYNEQFFGPGTRLTVL.

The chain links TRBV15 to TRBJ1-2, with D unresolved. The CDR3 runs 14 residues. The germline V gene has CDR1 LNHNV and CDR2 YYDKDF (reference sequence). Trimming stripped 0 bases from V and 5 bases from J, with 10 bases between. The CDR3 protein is CATSREAAGYGYTF. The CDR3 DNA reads TGTGCCACCAGCAGAGAAGCGGCAGGATATGGCTACACCTTC.